In its sample, the clone carrying this TCR beta chain was seen a few times. Its target is not known. This sample is drawn from a study of graft-versus-host responses after intestinal transplantation. Using immunoSEQ multiplex PCR, the repertoire was profiled, and TCRdb retains in-frame clones only, with some absent. The sample consists of fewer than 80,000 clones, over 90% of them appearing once. This CDR3 spans 13 amino acids. The germline gives CDR1 MRHNA, CDR2 SNTAGT. V was trimmed by 5 bases and J by 1 base, leaving 5 bases between them. This clonotype was obtained from a human donor who was the organ donor for an intestinal transplant. Sequenced here: unstimulated CD8+ T cells sorted from spleen or lymph node cells, sampled before transplant. V usage is TRBV6-4 and J usage is TRBJ2-2; a possible D gene is TRBD2 (5 bases). The CDR3 coding sequence is TGTGCCAGCAGTAGCGGGAACACCGGGGAGCTGTTTTTT. Its protein is CASSSGNTGELFF.